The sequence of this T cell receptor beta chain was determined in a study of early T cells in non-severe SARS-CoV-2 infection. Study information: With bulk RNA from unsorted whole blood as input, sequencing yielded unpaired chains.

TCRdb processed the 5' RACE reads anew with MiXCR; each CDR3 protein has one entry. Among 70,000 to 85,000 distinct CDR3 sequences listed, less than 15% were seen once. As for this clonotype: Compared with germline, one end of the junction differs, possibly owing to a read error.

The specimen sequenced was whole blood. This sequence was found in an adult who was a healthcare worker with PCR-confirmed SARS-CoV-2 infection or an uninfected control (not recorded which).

The CDR3 nucleotides are TGTGCCTGGGGGACTCTCTCCGACGAGCAGTACTTC. Translated: CAWGTLSDEQYF. The rearrangement joins TRBV30 to TRBJ2-7; TRBD2 is a possible D gene (6 bases). CDR1 and CDR2 (germline): GTSNPN, SVGIG (reference sequence). This CDR3 spans 12 amino acids.